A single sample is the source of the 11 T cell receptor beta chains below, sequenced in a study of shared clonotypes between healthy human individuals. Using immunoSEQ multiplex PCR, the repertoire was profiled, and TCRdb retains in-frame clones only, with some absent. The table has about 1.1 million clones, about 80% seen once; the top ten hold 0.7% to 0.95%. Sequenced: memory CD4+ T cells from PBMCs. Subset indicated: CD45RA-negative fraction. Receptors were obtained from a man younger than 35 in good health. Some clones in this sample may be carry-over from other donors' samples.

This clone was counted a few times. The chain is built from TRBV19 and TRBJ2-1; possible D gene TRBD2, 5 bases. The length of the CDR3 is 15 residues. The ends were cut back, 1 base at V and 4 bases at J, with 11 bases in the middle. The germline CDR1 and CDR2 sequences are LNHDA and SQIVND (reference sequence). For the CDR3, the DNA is TGTGCCAGTAGTATAGGCCAGACGGGATACAATGAGCAGTTCTTC. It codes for CASSIGQTGYNEQFF.

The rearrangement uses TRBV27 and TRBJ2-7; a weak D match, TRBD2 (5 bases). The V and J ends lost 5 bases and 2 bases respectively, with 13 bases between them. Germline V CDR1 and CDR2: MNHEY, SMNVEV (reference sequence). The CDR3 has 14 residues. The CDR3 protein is CASSRELGPYEQYF. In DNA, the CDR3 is TGTGCCAGCAGTCGGGAACTAGGTCCCTACGAGCAGTACTTC.

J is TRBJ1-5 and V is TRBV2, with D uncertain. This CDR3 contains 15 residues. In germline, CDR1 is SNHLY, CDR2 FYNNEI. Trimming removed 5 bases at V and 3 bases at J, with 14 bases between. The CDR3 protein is CASSRRVRDNQPQHF. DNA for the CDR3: TGTGCCAGCAGTAGAAGGGTAAGAGACAATCAGCCCCAGCATTTT. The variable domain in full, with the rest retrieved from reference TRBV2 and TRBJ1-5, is EPEVTQTPSHQVTQMGQEVILRCVPISNHLYFYWYRQILGQKVEFLVSFYNNEISEKSEIFDDQFSVERPDGSNFTLKIRSTKLEDSAMYFCASSRRVRDNQPQHFGDGTRLSIL.

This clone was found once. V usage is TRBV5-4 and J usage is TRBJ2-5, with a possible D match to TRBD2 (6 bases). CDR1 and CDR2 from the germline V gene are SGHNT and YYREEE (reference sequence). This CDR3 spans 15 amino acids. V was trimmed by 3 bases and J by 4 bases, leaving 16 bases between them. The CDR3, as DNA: TGTGCCAGCAGCTACCAGGGCGGGACCAGAGAGACCCAGTACTTC. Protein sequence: CASSYQGGTRETQYF.

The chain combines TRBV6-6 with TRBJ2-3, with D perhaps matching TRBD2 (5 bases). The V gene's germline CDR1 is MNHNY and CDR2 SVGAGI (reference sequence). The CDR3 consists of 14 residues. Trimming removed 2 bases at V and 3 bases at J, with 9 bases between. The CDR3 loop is CASSYLTGTDTQYF. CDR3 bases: TGTGCCAGCAGTTACCTCACGGGAACAGATACGCAGTATTTT.

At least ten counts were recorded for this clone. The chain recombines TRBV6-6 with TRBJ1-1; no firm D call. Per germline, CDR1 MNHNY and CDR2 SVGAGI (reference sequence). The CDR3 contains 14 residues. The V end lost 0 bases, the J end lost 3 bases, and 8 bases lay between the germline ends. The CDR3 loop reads CASSYSRRDTEAFF. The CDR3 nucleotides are TGTGCCAGCAGTTACTCGAGGAGGGACACTGAAGCTTTCTTT.

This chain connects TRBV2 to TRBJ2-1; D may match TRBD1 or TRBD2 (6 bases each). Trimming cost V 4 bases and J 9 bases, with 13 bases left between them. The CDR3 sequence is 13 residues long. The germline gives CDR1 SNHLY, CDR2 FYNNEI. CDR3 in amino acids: CASSGFGGGEQFF. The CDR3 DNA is TGTGCCAGCAGTGGGTTCGGGGGCGGTGAGCAGTTCTTC.

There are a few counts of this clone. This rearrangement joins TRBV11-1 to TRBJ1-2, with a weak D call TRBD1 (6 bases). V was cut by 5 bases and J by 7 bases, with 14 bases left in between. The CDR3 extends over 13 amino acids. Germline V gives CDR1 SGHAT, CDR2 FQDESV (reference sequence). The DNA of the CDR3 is TGTGCCAGCAGCCCCAGACCGGGGGCTGGCTACACCTTC. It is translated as CASSPRPGAGYTF.

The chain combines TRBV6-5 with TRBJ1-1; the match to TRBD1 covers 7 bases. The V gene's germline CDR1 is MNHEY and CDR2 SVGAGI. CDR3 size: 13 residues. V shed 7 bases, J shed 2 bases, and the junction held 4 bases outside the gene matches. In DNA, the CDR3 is TGTGCCAGCATGGAGGGGGCAAACACTGAAGCTTTCTTT. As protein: CASMEGANTEAFF.

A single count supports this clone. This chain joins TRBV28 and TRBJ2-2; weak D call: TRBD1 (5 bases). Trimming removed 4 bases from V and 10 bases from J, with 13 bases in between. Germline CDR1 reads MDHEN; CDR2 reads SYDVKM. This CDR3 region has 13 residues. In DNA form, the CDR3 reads TGTGCCAGCAGTTCCAGGGAAATGGAGGAGCTGTTTTTT. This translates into CASSSREMEELFF.

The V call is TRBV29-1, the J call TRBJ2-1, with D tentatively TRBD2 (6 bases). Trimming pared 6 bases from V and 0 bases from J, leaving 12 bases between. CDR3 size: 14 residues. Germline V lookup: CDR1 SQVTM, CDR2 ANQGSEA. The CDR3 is CSVVAASSYNEQFF. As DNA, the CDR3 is TGCAGCGTAGTAGCGGCAAGCTCCTACAATGAGCAGTTCTTC.